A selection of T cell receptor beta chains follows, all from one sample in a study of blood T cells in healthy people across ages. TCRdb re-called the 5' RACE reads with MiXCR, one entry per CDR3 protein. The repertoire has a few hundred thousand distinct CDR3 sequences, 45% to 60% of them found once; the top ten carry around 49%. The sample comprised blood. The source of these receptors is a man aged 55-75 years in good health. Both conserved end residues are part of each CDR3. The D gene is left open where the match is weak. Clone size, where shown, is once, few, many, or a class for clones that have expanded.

DNA: TGCAGTGCTGGGGGTTCACCCCTCCACTTT
CDR3: CSAGGSPLHF
size: .
J: TRBJ1-6
D: .
V: TRBV20-1

DNA: TGTGCCAGCAGCTTAGGCAGCGGAAACTACAATGAGCAGTTCTTC
CDR3: CASSLGSGNYNEQFF
size: .
J: TRBJ2-1
D: .
V: TRBV7-8

DNA: TGTGCCAGCACCCTGACAGAGCTCAATGAGCAGTTCTTC
CDR3: CASTLTELNEQFF
size: .
J: TRBJ2-1
D: .
V: TRBV5-5

DNA: TGTGCCAGCAGCCGACAGGGGGCGGTACTGGATGAGCAGTTCTTC
CDR3: CASSRQGAVLDEQFF
size: .
J: TRBJ2-1
D: TRBD1
V: TRBV7-2

DNA: TGTGCCAGCAGTTTGGACAGGGCAAAAAACATTCAGTACTTC
CDR3: CASSLDRAKNIQYF
size: .
J: TRBJ2-4
D: TRBD1
V: TRBV6-5

DNA: TGTGCCAGCTCACCATCAGGGGGCTCAGGAAACATTCAGTACTTC
CDR3: CASSPSGGSGNIQYF
size: once
J: TRBJ2-4
D: TRBD1
V: TRBV18

DNA: TGTGCCAGCAGTGCGGCGACGTGGGATACGCAGTATTTT
CDR3: CASSAATWDTQYF
size: few
J: TRBJ2-3
D: .
V: TRBV6-2/TRBV6-3

DNA: TGTGCCAGTAGCCCTAATGTCGGAGGAGCCAAAAACATTCAGTACTTC
CDR3: CASSPNVGGAKNIQYF
size: once
J: TRBJ2-4
D: .
V: TRBV6-2/TRBV6-3

DNA: TGTGCCATCAAACGGGGCAGAGAGGAGACCCAGTACTTC
CDR3: CAIKRGREETQYF
size: .
J: TRBJ2-5
D: .
V: TRBV10-3

DNA: TGTGCCAGTATCCCGGATACCTCTTCGGTTACGCAGTATTTT
CDR3: CASIPDTSSVTQYF
size: .
J: TRBJ2-3
D: .
V: TRBV19

DNA: TGCAGTGCTAGCTTAGGGAACACTGAAGCTTTCTTT
CDR3: CSASLGNTEAFF
size: .
J: TRBJ1-1
D: .
V: TRBV20-1

DNA: TGTGCCAGCAGTCGTAGTGGAACCACAGATACGCAGTATTTT
CDR3: CASSRSGTTDTQYF
size: few
J: TRBJ2-3
D: .
V: TRBV6-5

DNA: TGTGCCAGCAGCCCTAGGAGGGGCTCCTCCCACGAGCAGTACTTC
CDR3: CASSPRRGSSHEQYF
size: .
J: TRBJ2-7
D: .
V: TRBV7-2

DNA: TGTGCCAGCAGCTTAAGGGATTCTGGCTACACCTTC
CDR3: CASSLRDSGYTF
size: many
J: TRBJ1-2
D: .
V: TRBV7-9

DNA: TGTGCCAGCAGCTTAGGGGCGGGGGCTGCCGCCGTATGTTTCTTT
CDR3: CASSLGAGAAAVCFF
size: .
J: TRBJ1-1
D: .
V: TRBV7-2

DNA: TGCAGTGCTAGAGTACCCCGGACAGGGGGCTACAATGAGCAGTTCTTC
CDR3: CSARVPRTGGYNEQFF
size: .
J: TRBJ2-1
D: TRBD1
V: TRBV20-1

DNA: TGCAGTGCTAAACAGGGACCATACGTGCAGTACTTC
CDR3: CSAKQGPYVQYF
size: .
J: TRBJ2-5
D: .
V: TRBV20-1

DNA: TGTGCCAGCAGCCGCGGGACTAGCGGGAGGGCGGGTTACGAGCAGTACTTC
CDR3: CASSRGTSGRAGYEQYF
size: .
J: TRBJ2-7
D: TRBD2
V: TRBV7-2

DNA: TGTGCCAGCAGCAAGGGCAAGACAGGGGGCGCGGGCTACACCTTC
CDR3: CASSKGKTGGAGYTF
size: .
J: TRBJ1-2
D: .
V: TRBV21-1

DNA: TGTGCCAGCAGCCCGGGGGTACGGTATGGCTACACCTTC
CDR3: CASSPGVRYGYTF
size: .
J: TRBJ1-2
D: .
V: TRBV12-3/TRBV12-4

DNA: TGTGCCAGCAGCGTAGAAGGAACGGGGTACAATGAGCAGTTCTTC
CDR3: CASSVEGTGYNEQFF
size: .
J: TRBJ2-1
D: .
V: TRBV9

DNA: TGCAGTGCTAGCCCCCTAGCGGGAGGGGGGGAGCGGTACTTC
CDR3: CSASPLAGGGERYF
size: .
J: TRBJ2-7
D: TRBD2
V: TRBV20-1

DNA: TGCAGTGCTAGGGACGGGGGGGTTTGGGAGCAGTACTTC
CDR3: CSARDGGVWEQYF
size: .
J: TRBJ2-5
D: TRBD2
V: TRBV20-1

DNA: TGTGCCAGCAGTTTAATAGGACAGGGGTACGAGCAGTACTTC
CDR3: CASSLIGQGYEQYF
size: .
J: TRBJ2-7
D: TRBD1
V: TRBV28

DNA: TGTGCCAGCAGTCCGAAGGGACTAGCGGGAGGGAGATCCTACGAGCAGTACTTC
CDR3: CASSPKGLAGGRSYEQYF
size: .
J: TRBJ2-7
D: TRBD2
V: TRBV27

DNA: TGTGCCAGCAGTCCTTATACCGGGACAGGGTTTTTAAATTTTGTGGAGACCCAGTTCTTC
CDR3: CASSPYTGTGFLNFVETQFF
size: .
J: TRBJ2-1
D: TRBD1
V: TRBV6-2/TRBV6-3

DNA: TGTGCCAGCAGCTTATCCGTGGGAGCAGCGAATAAGCAGTACTTC
CDR3: CASSLSVGAANKQYF
size: .
J: TRBJ2-7
D: .
V: TRBV7-3

DNA: TGTGCCAGCAGTTCGGGACAGGAAGGGAATGAGCAGTTCTTC
CDR3: CASSSGQEGNEQFF
size: many
J: TRBJ2-1
D: TRBD1
V: TRBV6-6

DNA: TGCAGCGTTGAAAGTATTGTCGGTCTTACAGATACGCAGTATTTT
CDR3: CSVESIVGLTDTQYF
size: .
J: TRBJ2-3
D: .
V: TRBV29-1

DNA: TGTGCCAGCAGCCAAGGGGAGGACGGGAGTGGCTACGAGCAGTACTTC
CDR3: CASSQGEDGSGYEQYF
size: few
J: TRBJ2-7
D: .
V: TRBV4-2

DNA: TGTGCCAGCAGTTTTCAGGGCCTATACACTGAAGCTTTCTTT
CDR3: CASSFQGLYTEAFF
size: .
J: TRBJ1-1
D: .
V: TRBV12-3/TRBV12-4

DNA: TGCAGCGGACCCGGACTAGCGGGGCCAGGGGCCCAGTACTTC
CDR3: CSGPGLAGPGAQYF
size: once
J: TRBJ2-5
D: TRBD2
V: TRBV29-1

DNA: TGTGCCAGCAGTGGACTACATAGCACAGATACGCAGTATTTT
CDR3: CASSGLHSTDTQYF
size: few
J: TRBJ2-3
D: .
V: TRBV2

DNA: TGTGCCAGCAAGCGGACAGCGAACACCAGGGGGCTGTTTTTT
CDR3: CASKRTANTRGLFF
size: .
J: TRBJ2-2
D: .
V: TRBV12-3/TRBV12-4

DNA: TGTGCCAGCACCGGGGAGACGAGCTCCTACAATGAGCAGTTCTTC
CDR3: CASTGETSSYNEQFF
size: few
J: TRBJ2-1
D: .
V: TRBV6-1

DNA: TGCAGCGTTGTTGTTACCTACGAGCAGTACTTC
CDR3: CSVVVTYEQYF
size: once
J: TRBJ2-7
D: .
V: TRBV29-1

DNA: TGTGCCATCAGCCCTCCCGGGACAGGGGGGAATGAGCAGTTCTTC
CDR3: CAISPPGTGGNEQFF
size: .
J: TRBJ2-1
D: TRBD1
V: TRBV10-3

DNA: TGTGCCAGCAGTTCCGGACGGGAGCAGTACTTC
CDR3: CASSSGREQYF
size: many
J: TRBJ2-7
D: .
V: TRBV6-2/TRBV6-3

DNA: TGTGCCAGCAGCCTAATGGGGGGCCCCTACGAGCAGTACTTC
CDR3: CASSLMGGPYEQYF
size: few
J: TRBJ2-7
D: .
V: TRBV11-2

DNA: TGCGCCAGCAGCCCATTGACGACAGGGGACTATGGCTACACCTTC
CDR3: CASSPLTTGDYGYTF
size: .
J: TRBJ1-2
D: TRBD1
V: TRBV5-1

DNA: TGTGCCAGCAGCCAGGCACGGGACATTCAGTACTTC
CDR3: CASSQARDIQYF
size: few
J: TRBJ2-4
D: .
V: TRBV14

DNA: TGTGCCAGCAGTCCCCGGACTTCCTACAATGAGCAGTTCTTC
CDR3: CASSPRTSYNEQFF
size: many
J: TRBJ2-1
D: .
V: TRBV9

DNA: TGCAGTGCTAGACCGACGGCAGAGACCCAGTACTTC
CDR3: CSARPTAETQYF
size: .
J: TRBJ2-5
D: .
V: TRBV20-1

DNA: TGCAGCGTTGAATTACCGGGACAGCTCCAAGAGACCCAGTACTTC
CDR3: CSVELPGQLQETQYF
size: .
J: TRBJ2-5
D: TRBD1
V: TRBV29-1

DNA: TGTGCCAGCAGCCTGTACGGGGGTGGCAATCAGCCCCAGCATTTT
CDR3: CASSLYGGGNQPQHF
size: .
J: TRBJ1-5
D: .
V: TRBV7-8

DNA: TGCAGTGTTCAGGGTGGTGAAAAATCATCCCTCCACTTT
CDR3: CSVQGGEKSSLHF
size: .
J: TRBJ1-6
D: .
V: TRBV20-1

DNA: TGCAGTGCTTCAGGGCCAGGCAACTCCTACGAGCAGTACTTC
CDR3: CSASGPGNSYEQYF
size: once
J: TRBJ2-7
D: .
V: TRBV20-1

DNA: TGTGCCAGCAGTGAATGTCGGACAGCGAGCTCCTACGAGCAGTACTTC
CDR3: CASSECRTASSYEQYF
size: .
J: TRBJ2-7
D: .
V: TRBV25-1